This is a list of T cell receptor beta chains from one sample in a study of T cell responses to AZD1222 COVID-19 vaccine. Sequencing used immunoSEQ multiplex PCR; TCRdb keeps in-frame clones, though not all of them. The table includes some 100,000 clones, around nine tenths detected once. The sample was peripheral blood, taken 28 days after the second AZD1222 dose. The receptor set was obtained from an adult who received the AZD1222 COVID-19 vaccine. Both conserved end residues are part of each CDR3. Fields, in order: V gene, D gene, J gene, clone size, CDR3 DNA, CDR3 protein. D genes are given only for firm matches. Rows may omit the clone size; those that give it use once, few, many or a size class.

v_call: TRBV13; d_call: .; j_call: TRBJ2-7; clone_size: .; cdr3_nt: TGTGCCAGCAGCTTAGGGGAGGCTCGCGAGCAGTACTTC; cdr3_aa: CASSLGEAREQYF
v_call: TRBV4-3; d_call: TRBD2; j_call: TRBJ2-3; clone_size: .; cdr3_nt: TGCGCCAGCAGTCAATCACCCTCGGGACTAGCGGAAACAGATACGCAGTATTTT; cdr3_aa: CASSQSPSGLAETDTQYF
v_call: TRBV15; d_call: .; j_call: TRBJ2-1; clone_size: few; cdr3_nt: TGTGCCACCAGCCGGACTCTGGGCAATGAGCAGTTCTTC; cdr3_aa: CATSRTLGNEQFF
v_call: TRBV21-1; d_call: .; j_call: TRBJ2-5; clone_size: .; cdr3_nt: .; cdr3_aa: CHLQGTYHCQETQYF
v_call: TRBV5-1; d_call: .; j_call: TRBJ1-1; clone_size: .; cdr3_nt: TGCGCCAGCAGCTTGGTGTCAGGGGTGAACACTGAAGCTTTCTTT; cdr3_aa: CASSLVSGVNTEAFF
v_call: TRBV7-2; d_call: TRBD1; j_call: TRBJ1-2; clone_size: .; cdr3_nt: TGTGCCAGCAGCTCGTCCAGGGGGCACTCTATTGTTGGCTACACCTTC; cdr3_aa: CASSSSRGHSIVGYTF
v_call: TRBV6-5; d_call: TRBD1; j_call: TRBJ1-2; clone_size: .; cdr3_nt: TGTGCCAGCAGTTACCCGGACAGGGGAGATTATGGCTACACCTTC; cdr3_aa: CASSYPDRGDYGYTF
v_call: TRBV14; d_call: TRBD1; j_call: TRBJ2-5; clone_size: .; cdr3_nt: TGTGCCAGCAGCCAAGCCGGGTTGAGGGGGCTGAGAGAGACCCAGTACTTC; cdr3_aa: CASSQAGLRGLRETQYF
v_call: TRBV11-3; d_call: TRBD2; j_call: TRBJ2-7; clone_size: .; cdr3_nt: TGTGCCAGCAGCCTACGGACTAGCGGATCCTACGAGCAGTACTTC; cdr3_aa: CASSLRTSGSYEQYF
v_call: TRBV2; d_call: .; j_call: TRBJ2-7; clone_size: .; cdr3_nt: TGTGCCAGCAGTGACAGGGGAGCCTACGAGCAGTACTTC; cdr3_aa: CASSDRGAYEQYF
v_call: TRBV9; d_call: .; j_call: TRBJ2-1; clone_size: once; cdr3_nt: TGTGCCAGCAGCCCCATAAGCAATGAGCAGTTCTTC; cdr3_aa: CASSPISNEQFF
v_call: TRBV11-3; d_call: TRBD2; j_call: TRBJ2-7; clone_size: .; cdr3_nt: TGTGCCAGCAGCCCTGGAGGGACTAGAGACTACGAGCAGTACTTC; cdr3_aa: CASSPGGTRDYEQYF
v_call: TRBV12-3/TRBV12-4; d_call: .; j_call: TRBJ2-7; clone_size: .; cdr3_nt: TGTGCCAGCAGTTTTTCGGCACAGTACGAGCAGTACTTC; cdr3_aa: CASSFSAQYEQYF
v_call: TRBV6-5; d_call: .; j_call: TRBJ1-1; clone_size: .; cdr3_nt: TGTGCCAGCAGTAAGCAGACGACGGGGAACACTGAAGCTTTCTTT; cdr3_aa: CASSKQTTGNTEAFF
v_call: TRBV11-2; d_call: TRBD2; j_call: TRBJ2-1; clone_size: .; cdr3_nt: TGTGCCAGCAGCTTAGATCCGGGGGGCAATGAGCAGTTCTTC; cdr3_aa: CASSLDPGGNEQFF
v_call: TRBV27; d_call: .; j_call: TRBJ2-2; clone_size: .; cdr3_nt: TGTGCCAGCAGGGCTAAGGTGGACGGGGAGCTGTTTTTT; cdr3_aa: CASRAKVDGELFF
v_call: TRBV30; d_call: .; j_call: TRBJ2-7; clone_size: .; cdr3_nt: TGTGCCTGGAGTCGGGGGACATACGAGCAGTACTTC; cdr3_aa: CAWSRGTYEQYF
v_call: TRBV10-3; d_call: .; j_call: TRBJ2-3; clone_size: .; cdr3_nt: TGTGCCATCAGTCGGAGCCAGGGGTCGGTTACAGATACGCAGTATTTT; cdr3_aa: CAISRSQGSVTDTQYF
v_call: TRBV4-1; d_call: .; j_call: TRBJ1-5; clone_size: .; cdr3_nt: TGCGCCAGCAGCCTCCGGGGGAATGGTGAGCCCCAGCATTTT; cdr3_aa: CASSLRGNGEPQHF
v_call: TRBV5-1; d_call: TRBD1; j_call: TRBJ1-2; clone_size: .; cdr3_nt: TGCGCCAGCAGCCTGGGACAGGGGATGGGCTACACCTTC; cdr3_aa: CASSLGQGMGYTF
v_call: TRBV19; d_call: .; j_call: TRBJ1-3; clone_size: .; cdr3_nt: TGTGCCAGTAGGGGCCTGAGAACGGGGAGCTCTGGAAACACCATATATTTT; cdr3_aa: CASRGLRTGSSGNTIYF
v_call: TRBV15; d_call: .; j_call: TRBJ1-4; clone_size: .; cdr3_nt: TGTGCCACCAGCAGAACAGGGAATGAAAAACTGTTTTTT; cdr3_aa: CATSRTGNEKLFF
v_call: TRBV10-3; d_call: TRBD1; j_call: TRBJ1-5; clone_size: .; cdr3_nt: TGTGCCATCAGGGGGACAGGGGGCGTGAATCAGCCCCAGCATTTT; cdr3_aa: CAIRGTGGVNQPQHF
v_call: TRBV28; d_call: .; j_call: TRBJ1-2; clone_size: .; cdr3_nt: TGTGGCAGCAGGTTTGATCCCGATGGCTACACCTTC; cdr3_aa: CGSRFDPDGYTF
v_call: TRBV29-1; d_call: TRBD1; j_call: TRBJ1-2; clone_size: .; cdr3_nt: TGCAGCGTCCGGGGGACAGGGGACAACTATGGCTACACCTTC; cdr3_aa: CSVRGTGDNYGYTF
v_call: TRBV6-2/TRBV6-3; d_call: .; j_call: TRBJ2-7; clone_size: .; cdr3_nt: TGTGCCAGCAGTGCACGGACAGGGAGGGCTCCCTACGAGCAGTACTTC; cdr3_aa: CASSARTGRAPYEQYF
v_call: TRBV27; d_call: .; j_call: TRBJ1-1; clone_size: .; cdr3_nt: TGTGCCAGCAAAATGGGGGATTGGAACACTGAAGCTTTCTTT; cdr3_aa: CASKMGDWNTEAFF
v_call: TRBV9; d_call: .; j_call: TRBJ1-1; clone_size: .; cdr3_nt: TGTGCCAGCAGCGTAGCTGAGTCCCCTGCAGCTTTCTTT; cdr3_aa: CASSVAESPAAFF
v_call: TRBV5-1; d_call: .; j_call: TRBJ1-4; clone_size: .; cdr3_nt: TGCGCCAGCAGCCCCGGAGGAGGAAGCGAAAAACTGTTTTTT; cdr3_aa: CASSPGGGSEKLFF
v_call: TRBV19; d_call: .; j_call: TRBJ1-3; clone_size: .; cdr3_nt: TGTGCCAGTAGCGCAGGTATAGCGCGAGGAAACACCATATATTTT; cdr3_aa: CASSAGIARGNTIYF
v_call: TRBV7-2; d_call: .; j_call: TRBJ1-1; clone_size: few; cdr3_nt: TGTGCCAGCAGCTCAAAGTGGCAGGGTTTTGAAGCTTTCTTT; cdr3_aa: CASSSKWQGFEAFF
v_call: TRBV3-1/TRBV3-2; d_call: .; j_call: TRBJ1-3; clone_size: once; cdr3_nt: TGTGCCAGCGGATCTTCTTTTGGAAACACCATATATTTT; cdr3_aa: CASGSSFGNTIYF
v_call: TRBV11-3; d_call: .; j_call: TRBJ1-2; clone_size: .; cdr3_nt: TGTGCCAGCAGCTTACCTCGGGAATATGGCTACACCTTC; cdr3_aa: CASSLPREYGYTF
v_call: TRBV5-6; d_call: .; j_call: TRBJ1-1; clone_size: .; cdr3_nt: TGTGCCAGCAGCTTTCCTGGGGGCATCACTGAAGCTTTCTTT; cdr3_aa: CASSFPGGITEAFF
v_call: TRBV9; d_call: TRBD1; j_call: TRBJ2-5; clone_size: .; cdr3_nt: TGTGCCAGCAGCAGGGGGCACAAAGAGACCCAGTACTTC; cdr3_aa: CASSRGHKETQYF